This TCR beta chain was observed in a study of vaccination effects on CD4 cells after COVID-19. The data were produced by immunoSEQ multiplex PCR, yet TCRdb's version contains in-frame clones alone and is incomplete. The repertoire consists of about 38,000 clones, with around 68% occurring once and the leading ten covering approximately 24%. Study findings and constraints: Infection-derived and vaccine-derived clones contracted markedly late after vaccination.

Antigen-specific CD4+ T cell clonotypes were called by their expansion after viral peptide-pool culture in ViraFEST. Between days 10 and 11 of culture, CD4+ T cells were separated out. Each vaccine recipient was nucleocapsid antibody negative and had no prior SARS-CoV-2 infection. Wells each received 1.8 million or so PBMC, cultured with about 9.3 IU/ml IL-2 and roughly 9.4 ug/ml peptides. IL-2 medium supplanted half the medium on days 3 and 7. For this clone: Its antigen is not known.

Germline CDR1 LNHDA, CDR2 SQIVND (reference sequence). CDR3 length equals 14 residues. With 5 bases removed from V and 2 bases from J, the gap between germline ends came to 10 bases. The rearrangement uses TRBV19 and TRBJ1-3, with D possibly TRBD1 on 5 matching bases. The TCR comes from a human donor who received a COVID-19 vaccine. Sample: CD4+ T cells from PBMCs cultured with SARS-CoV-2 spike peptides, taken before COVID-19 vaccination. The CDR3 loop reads CASSRAGPGNTIYF. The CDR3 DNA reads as TGTGCCAGTAGTCGTGCAGGGCCTGGAAACACCATATATTTT.